Below are 28 T cell receptor beta chains sequenced from a single sample in a study of CD8 T cell repertoires and HIV-1 epitope variants. Libraries were prepared by immunoSEQ multiplex PCR; TCRdb keeps only in-frame clonotypes and omits some of them. The top ten clones hold 40% to 55% of a sample with about 7,000 clones, 66% of them seen once. These receptors' antigens are unknown. The specimen sequenced was cultured CD8+ T cells derived from PBMCs. These receptors all come from a male donor with HIV.

V is TRBV19 and J is TRBJ2-7, with 8 bases that match TRBD1. Germline-derived CDR1 and CDR2 are LNHDA and SQIVND (reference sequence). The CDR3 runs 16 residues. J was trimmed by 3 bases and V by 6 bases; bases with no gene match: 13. The CDR3 spells CASSPTDRGFFYEQYF. The CDR3 bases are TGTGCCAGTAGCCCCACAGACAGGGGCTTTTTCTACGAGCAGTACTTC.

This clone was detected once. This rearrangement joins TRBV18 to TRBJ2-7; TRBD1 matches at 7 bases. Trimming took 4 bases from V and 2 from J; bases not matched to a gene: 5. The length of the CDR3 is 14 residues. Germline V gene sequence: CDR1 KGHSH, CDR2 LQKENI. The CDR3 loop reads CASSQGAFPYEQYF. Written as DNA, the CDR3 is TGTGCCAGCTCACAGGGGGCATTCCCCTACGAGCAGTACTTC.

This chain links TRBV27 with TRBJ1-1; D is possibly TRBD1 (5 bases). Trimming took 10 bases from V and 0 from J, leaving 18 bases between them. Germline CDR1 is MNHEY and CDR2 is SMNVEV (reference sequence). This CDR3 comprises 15 residues. CDR3 protein: CATTKAGDLNTEAFF. CDR3 sequence (DNA): TGTGCCACCACTAAGGCCGGGGACCTGAACACTGAAGCTTTCTTT.

In this sample, this clone turned up a few times. The chain links TRBV2 to TRBJ2-7, with D uncertain. The CDR3 contains 12 residues. Germline CDR1 reads SNHLY; CDR2 reads FYNNEI. V was pared by 8 bases and J by 6 bases, with 14 bases between. CDR3 nucleotide sequence: TGTGCCAGCTGTCGTTTCAACGGCGAGCAGTACTTC. Its translation is CASCRFNGEQYF.

The chain recombines TRBV6-1 with TRBJ2-3, with 11 nucleotides matching TRBD2. This CDR3 is built from 14 residues. Germline CDR1 reads MNHNS; CDR2 reads SASEGT. J lost 4 bases, V lost 8 bases, and 5 bases had no gene match. CDR3 loop: CASLLAGAADTQYF. CDR3 coding DNA: TGTGCCAGCCTACTAGCGGGGGCAGCAGATACGCAGTATTTT.

V usage is TRBV2 and J usage is TRBJ2-2; 12 nucleotides line up with TRBD1. The CDR3 has 18 residues. Germline CDR1 is SNHLY and CDR2 is FYNNEI. V shed 6 bases and J 4 bases; nucleotides not matched to a gene: 12. The CDR3 here is CASRNSGTGGGGTGELFF. The CDR3 nucleotides read TGTGCCAGCAGAAACTCCGGGACAGGGGGCGGCGGCACCGGGGAGCTGTTTTTT. Using reference TRBV2 and TRBJ2-2 for the parts outside the CDR3, the full variable domain is EPEVTQTPSHQVTQMGQEVILRCVPISNHLYFYWYRQILGQKVEFLVSFYNNEISEKSEIFDDQFSVERPDGSNFTLKIRSTKLEDSAMYFCASRNSGTGGGGTGELFFGEGSRLTVL.

The chain links TRBV4-2 to TRBJ2-7, with D maybe TRBD2 (6 bases). V lost 2 bases and J lost 1, with 12 bases in between. The V gene's germline CDR1 is LGHNA and CDR2 YNFKEQ. This CDR3 comprises 15 residues. The CDR3 reads CASSQRGRESYEQYF. Written as DNA, the CDR3 is TGTGCCAGCAGCCAAAGGGGCCGGGAGTCCTACGAGCAGTACTTC.

This chain joins TRBV2 and TRBJ2-7, with 7 positions matching TRBD2. Germline CDR1 is SNHLY and CDR2 is FYNNEI. The CDR3 spans 15 residues. Trimming cost V 7 bases and J 5 bases; bases outside gene matches: 14. The CDR3 sequence: CASIGFESSGNEQYF. In nucleotides, the CDR3 is TGTGCCAGCATTGGATTCGAGTCTAGCGGTAACGAGCAGTACTTC.

The V call is TRBV6-6, the J call TRBJ2-1; possible D gene TRBD2, 5 bases. Germline V gene sequence: CDR1 MNHNY, CDR2 SVGAGI (reference sequence). V was cut by 4 bases and J by 4 bases, with 11 bases left in between. CDR3 length: 14 amino acids. CDR3 nucleotide sequence: TGTGCCAGCAGTTCCCCGACTATTTACAATGAGCAGTTCTTC. Translating it yields CASSSPTIYNEQFF.

The gene calls are TRBV11-3 and TRBJ2-3; weak D call: TRBD2 (5 bases). The CDR3 covers 15 residues. Looked up from germline, CDR1 is SGHNT and CDR2 is YENEEA. V lost 3 bases, J lost 1 base, and 11 bases lay in between. The CDR3 coding sequence is TGTGCCAGCAGCTTCGGGGTGGAGGGCACAGATACGCAGTATTTT. This gives the protein CASSFGVEGTDTQYF.

The rearrangement links TRBV10-3 to TRBJ2-1; D remains ambiguous. This CDR3 has 13 residues. V lost 3 bases and J lost 5, with 8 bases in between. Germline assignment: CDR1 ENHRY and CDR2 SYGVKD. CDR3 DNA: TGTGCCATCAGTGATATGCTAAACAATGAGCAGTTCTTC. Its translation: CAISDMLNNEQFF.

The CDR3 sequence is CASSYSKSNYGYTF. DNA for the CDR3: TGTGCCAGCAGTTACTCGAAGAGTAACTATGGCTACACCTTC. The chain joins TRBV6-5 to TRBJ1-2; no reliable D call. V was trimmed by 0 bases and J by 1 base, leaving 6 bases between them. The CDR3 contains 14 residues. Per the germline V gene, CDR1 is MNHEY and CDR2 is SVGAGI.

V is TRBV6-5 and J is TRBJ2-1; the D is unclear. CDR1 and CDR2 from the germline V gene are MNHEY and SVGAGI. This CDR3 is built from 13 residues. With 6 bases removed from V and 3 bases from J, the gap between germline ends came to 9 bases. Here the CDR3 reads CASSYGRYNEQFF. In DNA form, the CDR3 reads TGTGCCAGCAGCTATGGCCGCTACAATGAGCAGTTCTTC.

This chain links TRBV11-2 with TRBJ2-5; TRBD2 matches 8 bases. The J call may be incorrect, as the DNA end agrees better with TRBJ2-7. The CDR3 contains 14 residues. The germline V gene encodes CDR1 SGHAT and CDR2 FQNNGV. This chain's CDR3 is CASSFSGGVDEQYF. CDR3 nucleotides: TGTGCCAGCAGCTTCTCCGGGGGGGTGGACGAGCAGTACTTC.

The chain recombines TRBV11-1 with TRBJ2-7; possible D gene TRBD2, 5 bases. V dropped 3 bases and J dropped 0 bases, with 9 bases sitting between them. CDR1 is SGHAT and CDR2 is FQDESV in the germline V gene (reference sequence). The CDR3 is 14 amino acids. The chain's CDR3 is CASSLAGSSYEQYF. The CDR3 DNA sequence: TGTGCCAGCAGCTTGGCTGGGAGCTCCTACGAGCAGTACTTC. The full variable domain, in which reference TRBV11-1 and TRBJ2-7 provide the parts outside the CDR3, is EAEVAQSPRYKITEKSQAVAFWCDPISGHATLYWYRQILGQGPELLVQFQDESVVDDSQLPKDRFSAERLKGVDSTLKIQPAELGDSAMYLCASSLAGSSYEQYFGPGTRLTVT.

The gene calls are TRBV9 and TRBJ2-7, with D perhaps matching TRBD2 (5 bases). The V end was cut by 0 bases, the J end by 2 bases, with 9 bases between. Germline CDR1 SGDLS, CDR2 YYNGEE. This CDR3 is built from 14 residues. The CDR3 loop reads CASSVGGGPYEQYF. CDR3 bases: TGTGCCAGCAGCGTAGGCGGCGGGCCCTACGAGCAGTACTTC.

This clone was detected only a few times. The chain employs TRBV30 and TRBJ1-3; 7 bases align to TRBD1. The V and J ends lost 5 bases and 0 bases, in that order; junction bases with no gene match: 7. CDR1 and CDR2 (germline): GTSNPN, SVGIG (reference sequence). The CDR3 has 15 amino acids. The CDR3 is CAWSRDSGSGNTIYF. CDR3 bases: TGTGCCTGGTCCCGGGACAGTGGCTCTGGAAACACCATATATTTT.

In its sample, this clone was seen a few times. Additional DNA sequences in this sample encode the identical CDR3. The rearrangement links TRBV7-8 to TRBJ1-5, with D possibly being TRBD1 (5 bases). The CDR3 has 16 residues. Germline CDR1 and CDR2: SGHVS and FQNEAQ. V lost 3 bases to trimming and J lost 3 bases, with 15 bases between them. The CDR3 protein is CASSFFNGALNQPQHF. The CDR3 DNA is TGTGCCAGCAGCTTTTTCAACGGGGCCCTCAATCAGCCCCAGCATTTT.

As regards this clone: The junction differs from germline at one of its ends, possibly a read error. DNA for the CDR3: TGTGCTAGCAGCTTAGCTACAGGGGGGGGGCATGAGCAGTTCTTC. This gives the protein CASSLATGGGHEQFF. The V and J genes are TRBV7-7 and TRBJ2-1, with D maybe TRBD1 (8 bases). CDR1 is SSHAT and CDR2 is FNYEAQ in the germline V gene (reference sequence). This CDR3 is 15 amino acids long.

This chain joins TRBV4-2 and TRBJ2-2; D ambiguous. Germline V gene lookup returns CDR1 LGHNA and CDR2 YNFKEQ. The CDR3 contains 14 residues. V was shortened by 0 bases and J by 9 bases, with 11 bases between the two germline ends. The CDR3 is CASSQEVRERELFF. The CDR3 nucleotides read TGTGCCAGCAGCCAAGAAGTAAGGGAAAGGGAGCTGTTTTTT.

This clone was recorded a few times. V is TRBV5-1 and J is TRBJ2-7; 9 bases agree with TRBD1. Germline loops: CDR1 SGHRS, CDR2 YFSETQ. J was trimmed by 8 bases and V by 4 bases; bases with no gene match: 7. This CDR3 region has 13 residues. DNA of the CDR3: TGCGCCAGCAGCCCTGGGACAGGGCAAAAGCAGTACTTC. Protein product: CASSPGTGQKQYF.

This chain uses TRBV2 with TRBJ2-1; 9 bases match TRBD1. V lost 3 bases, J lost 4 bases, and 7 bases stayed unmatched. This CDR3 spans 16 amino acids. From germline, CDR1 is SNHLY and CDR2 FYNNEI. CDR3 sequence: CASSDYRTGDYNEQFF. Written as DNA, the CDR3 is TGTGCCAGCAGTGATTATAGGACAGGGGATTACAATGAGCAGTTCTTC.

This clone was seen more than once but under ten times. This chain uses TRBV28 with TRBJ1-1; the D is unclear. The CDR3 loop spans 15 amino acids. With 5 bases removed from V and 0 bases from J, the gap between germline ends came to 13 bases. Germline values: CDR1 MDHEN, CDR2 SYDVKM. The CDR3 here is CASSAQGWLNTEAFF. CDR3 in DNA: TGTGCCAGCAGTGCCCAAGGATGGCTGAACACTGAAGCTTTCTTT.

This clone has more than one count but fewer than ten. V usage is TRBV18 and J usage is TRBJ2-7, with D tentatively TRBD2 (5 bases). The germline V gene encodes CDR1 KGHSH and CDR2 LQKENI. This CDR3 is 11 amino acids long. Trimming removed 5 bases at V and 6 bases at J, with 8 bases between. CDR3 DNA sequence: TGTGCCAGCTCAATTGGGAGCGAGCAGTACTTC. It encodes CASSIGSEQYF.

The chain combines TRBV6-6 with TRBJ1-1, with TRBD1 identical over 7 bases. Trimming at V came to 0 bases and at J to 5 bases, leaving 6 bases not matched to a gene. Germline-derived CDR1 and CDR2 are MNHNY and SVGAGI (reference sequence). This CDR3 has 15 amino acids. The CDR3 reads CASSYSDRLRTEAFF. DNA for the CDR3: TGTGCCAGCAGTTACTCGGACAGGCTTAGGACTGAAGCTTTCTTT.

The chain links TRBV9 to TRBJ1-2; D gene unclear. The CDR3 length is 14 residues. In germline, CDR1 is SGDLS, CDR2 YYNGEE. V was cut by 4 bases and J by 3 bases, with 13 bases left in between. The CDR3 sequence is CASSPQDKYYGYTF. The DNA of the CDR3 is TGTGCCAGCAGCCCCCAGGATAAATACTATGGCTACACCTTC.

The chain combines TRBV7-9 with TRBJ2-5; the D is unclear. The CDR3 has 10 residues. Germline loops: CDR1 SEHNR, CDR2 FQNEAQ (reference sequence). The ends were cut back, 1 base at V and 6 bases at J, with 0 bases in the middle. CDR3 nucleotide sequence: TGTGCCAGCAGCTTAGAGACCCAGTACTTC. Amino acids: CASSLETQYF.

As for this clone: Within the sample, other DNA sequences also encode this same CDR3. The chain combines TRBV28 with TRBJ1-4, with D maybe TRBD1 (5 bases). The length of the CDR3 is 16 residues. The V gene lost 6 bases and the J gene lost 6 bases, with 20 bases spanning the gap. Per the germline V gene, CDR1 is MDHEN and CDR2 is SYDVKM. The chain's CDR3 is CASRKLRAGKYEKLFF. In DNA, the CDR3 is TGTGCCAGCAGGAAACTGAGGGCAGGGAAATATGAAAAACTGTTTTTT.